Included here is one T cell receptor beta chain sequence, with context. The sample is drawn from a study of blood T cell repertoires in COVID-19. Study processing details: Reference gene primers were amplified, and this amplification served to estimate nucleated cell counts. Clones were sequenced by immunoSEQ multiplex PCR, and TCRdb holds only the in-frame ones, with some missing. D and trimming were read from the DNA, whereas the V and J calls and clone size are those reported in that table. The sample includes about 260,000 clones, roughly 90% of them seen just once. The CDR3 is made up of 12 amino acids. V lost 5 bases, J lost 6 bases, and 11 bases lay in between.

The chain has TRBV12-3 or TRBV12-4 and TRBJ2-7; D call uncertain. This TCR derives from a man between 60 and 70 years old who had recovered from COVID-19. The specimen was peripheral blood. In DNA form, the CDR3 reads TGTGCCAGCAGTCTCACCCCGGGCGAGCAGTACTTC. Its translation is CASSLTPGEQYF.